The 17 T cell receptor beta chains given below trace back to one sample, sequenced in a study of T cell clonality in common variable immunodeficiency. Sequenced by immunoSEQ multiplex PCR; TCRdb stores in-frame clones only, minus some. Observed in the sample are about 29,000 clones, none of them singletons. The specimen was peripheral blood mononuclear cells. These receptors all come from a person aged 18 to 75 in good health.

The table lists this clone with many counts. The CDR3 end lies 3 residues beyond the end of the read and is filled in from the germline J gene. The chain is built from TRBV5-4 and TRBJ1-1; D call uncertain. The CDR3 is made up of 13 amino acids. Germline CDR1 and CDR2: SGHNT and YYREEE (reference sequence). V dropped 2 bases and J dropped 6 bases, with 11 bases sitting between them. CDR3 bases read: TGTGCCAGCAGCTTTATGACGGGGTCTGAA. This translates into CASSFMTGSE. The entire CDR3 sequence reads CASSFMTGSEAFF.

About this clone itself: The sequence runs out 3 residues before the end of the CDR3; the remainder is reconstructed from the germline J gene. This chain links TRBV19 with TRBJ2-2; either TRBD1 or TRBD2 may supply D (6 bases each). Per the germline V gene, CDR1 is LNHDA and CDR2 is SQIVND (reference sequence). The CDR3 has 15 residues. The CDR3 sequence is CASSISRRGGGKLFF. Partial CDR3 DNA: TGTGCCAGTAGTATCTCCCGCAGGGGAGGCGGAAAG.

At least ten counts were recorded for this clone. The CDR3 extends 3 residues past the end of the read, so its final part is completed from the germline J gene. V and J are TRBV5-1 and TRBJ2-3, with D possibly being TRBD1 (6 bases). This CDR3 has 15 amino acids. The V end was cut by 4 bases, the J end by 2 bases, with 14 bases between. The germline V gene has CDR1 SGHRS and CDR2 YFSETQ. The CDR3 region is CASSPSLGATDTQYF. Partial CDR3 DNA: TGCGCCAGCAGCCCATCTTTGGGGGCCACAGATACG.

This clone has at least ten counts. The CDR3 goes on 3 residues after the read ends, and that part is filled in from the germline J gene. The chain has TRBV5-1 and TRBJ2-3; the match to TRBD2 covers 7 bases. V shed 4 bases, J shed 2 bases, and the junction held 7 bases outside the gene matches. This CDR3 contains 15 residues. CDR1 and CDR2 (germline): SGHRS, YFSETQ. The CDR3 reads CASSPRDYDTDTQYF. Incomplete CDR3 DNA: TGCGCCAGCAGCCCAAGGGACTATGACACAGATACG.

This clone was observed a few times. The junction and the germline gene differ at one end; a read error may be behind it. The CDR3 end falls 3 residues outside the read, so it is completed with the germline J gene. The chain uses TRBV6-1 and TRBJ1-2; D remains unclear. The V gene's germline CDR1 is MNHNS and CDR2 SASEGT. The CDR3 is 16 residues long. Incomplete CDR3 DNA: TGTGCCAGCAGTGAAATAGGACTAGCGGCCTATTATGAC. This encodes CASSEIGLAAYYD. The full CDR3 sequence reads CASSEIGLAAYYDYTF.

In regard to this clone: The CDR3 end falls 3 residues outside the read, so it is completed with the germline J gene. This chain links TRBV19 with TRBJ1-2; TRBD1 matches 7 bases. After removal of 1 base from V and 3 bases from J, the junction contained 8 bases not matched to a gene. Germline V lookup: CDR1 LNHDA, CDR2 SQIVND (reference sequence). CDR3 length: 16 amino acids. CDR3 region: CASSIGPETGYYGYTF. The CDR3 DNA, read in part, is TGTGCCAGTAGTATAGGGCCGGAGACAGGGTACTATGGC.

Worth noting for this clone: Germline is not matched at one junction end, which may reflect a read error. The CDR3 end falls 3 residues outside the read, so it is completed with the germline J gene. Other DNA sequences in the same sample also yield this CDR3. The chain uses TRBV19 and TRBJ1-3; D possibly corresponds to TRBD1 (5 bases). The CDR3 consists of 14 residues. Germline CDR1 reads LNHDA; CDR2 reads SQIVND (reference sequence). Partial CDR3 DNA: TGTGCCAGTAGTCGTGGGGCCGATGGAAACACA. Protein sequence: CASSRGADGNT. The whole CDR3 sequence is CASSRGADGNTIYF.

Of note for this clone: The observed sequence ends 3 residues before the CDR3 terminus, with the missing tail filled in from the germline J gene. The chain couples TRBV11-3 to TRBJ2-7, with 7 bases lining up with TRBD2. V was clipped by 5 bases and J by 0 bases; unmatched bases: 7. CDR3 length: 15 residues. In germline, CDR1 is SGHNT, CDR2 YENEEA. The CDR3 DNA, read in part, is TGTGCCAGCAGCCTGGGGGGGGTTAGCTCCTACGAG. The encoded protein is CASSLGGVSSYE. The full CDR3 sequence reads CASSLGGVSSYEQYF.

This clone was detected many times. The read ends 3 residues before the CDR3 terminus; that terminus is restored from the germline J gene. V and J are TRBV20-1 and TRBJ2-1; 13 bases agree with TRBD2. The junction had 6 bases not matched to a gene; V was cut back by 3 bases and J by 7 bases. Germline V gene lookup returns CDR1 DFQATT and CDR2 SNEGSKA (reference sequence). The CDR3 sequence is 15 residues long. This CDR3 is CSARRLAGGRNEQFF. The CDR3 bases that were read are TGCAGTGCTAGGAGACTAGCGGGAGGAAGAAATGAG.

The sample holds many counts of this clone. Read data end 3 residues before the CDR3 end; the end is taken from the germline J gene. The chain recombines TRBV19 with TRBJ2-7, with TRBD2 matching over 12 bases. CDR1 and CDR2 (germline): LNHDA, SQIVND (reference sequence). V lost 5 bases to trimming and J lost 4 bases; unmatched junction nucleotides: 9. The CDR3 loop spans 16 amino acids. CDR3 amino acids: CASSGIGLAGRYEQYF. Partial CDR3 DNA: TGTGCCAGTAGTGGTATTGGACTAGCGGGACGGTACGAG. Full variable domain (missing parts from reference TRBV19 and TRBJ2-7): DGGITQSPKYLFRKEGQNVTLSCEQNLNHDAMYWYRQDPGQGLRLIYYSQIVNDFQKGDIAEGYSVSREKKESFPLTVTSAQKNPTAFYLCASSGIGLAGRYEQYFGPGTRLTVT.

This clone was observed many times. The missing CDR3 end, 3 residues past where the read stops, is filled in from the germline J gene. This chain joins TRBV7-6 and TRBJ2-3; the D is unclear. The germline CDR1 and CDR2 sequences are SGHVS and FNYEAQ. CDR3 length equals 13 residues. This chain's CDR3 is CASSLSPLETQYF. The CDR3 DNA, read in part, is TGTGCCAGCAGCTTATCCCCACTTGAGACG.

This clone has at least ten counts. The read is 3 residues too short to cover the CDR3 end, so that end is filled in from the germline J gene. The chain is built from TRBV5-1 and TRBJ2-1; 7 bases match TRBD2. After removal of 4 bases from V and 4 bases from J, the junction contained 11 bases not matched to a gene. Germline CDR1 is SGHRS and CDR2 is YFSETQ. This CDR3 has 16 residues. The part of the CDR3 DNA that was read is TGCGCCAGCAGCGATGTGCCCGGGACTACTTACAATGAG. Its translation is CASSDVPGTTYNE. The whole CDR3 protein is CASSDVPGTTYNEQFF.

This clone was observed a few times. The CDR3 is cut off 3 residues early in the read; its end comes from the germline J gene. V is TRBV19 and J is TRBJ2-2; 13 bases line up with TRBD2. CDR1 and CDR2 (germline): LNHDA, SQIVND (reference sequence). The CDR3 runs to 17 residues. V lost 6 bases, J lost 0 bases, and 4 bases stayed unmatched. Incomplete CDR3 DNA: TGTGCCAGTAGACTAGCGGGAGGGCCAACGAACACCGGGGAG. Protein: CASRLAGGPTNTGE. The entire CDR3 protein is CASRLAGGPTNTGELFF. The full variable domain, with the rest looked up from reference TRBV19 and TRBJ2-2, is DGGITQSPKYLFRKEGQNVTLSCEQNLNHDAMYWYRQDPGQGLRLIYYSQIVNDFQKGDIAEGYSVSREKKESFPLTVTSAQKNPTAFYLCASRLAGGPTNTGELFFGEGSRLTVL.

This clone was recorded at least ten times. The CDR3 end lies 3 residues beyond the end of the read and is filled in from the germline J gene. The gene calls are TRBV20-1 and TRBJ2-5; 8 bases are shared with TRBD2. Germline CDR1 reads DFQATT; CDR2 reads SNEGSKA (reference sequence). V lost 2 bases, J lost 6 bases, and 8 bases stayed unmatched. CDR3 length: 14 residues. The CDR3 DNA, read in part, is TGCAGTGCTAGACCCGGGACTAGTGTAAAGACC. It is translated as CSARPGTSVKT. The whole CDR3 sequence is CSARPGTSVKTQYF.

This clone came up many times. From the germline J gene comes the end of the CDR3, since the read stops 3 residues before it. This chain uses TRBV7-9 with TRBJ2-7, with 9 bases fitting TRBD1. The germline gives CDR1 SEHNR, CDR2 FQNEAQ (reference sequence). The CDR3 spans 14 residues. V was pared by 5 bases and J by 2 bases, with 4 bases of the junction left unmatched. The chain's CDR3 is CASSTGQGTYEQYF. CDR3 DNA, as far as it was read: TGTGCCAGCAGCACTGGACAGGGGACCTACGAG. The full variable domain, its missing parts supplied by reference TRBV7-9 and TRBJ2-7, is DTGVSQNPRHKITKRGQNVTFRCDPISEHNRLYWYRQTLGQGPEFLTYFQNEAQLEKSRLLSDRFSAERPKGSFSTLEIQRTEQGDSAMYLCASSTGQGTYEQYFGPGTRLTVT.

In the case of this clone: Possible read error: a much larger clone is one base away. Read data end 3 residues before the CDR3 end; the end is taken from the germline J gene. This chain links TRBV19 with TRBJ2-3; D is perhaps TRBD1 (6 bases). The germline V gene encodes CDR1 LNHDA and CDR2 SQIVND (reference sequence). The CDR3 sequence is 15 residues long. The part of the CDR3 DNA that was read is TGTGCCAGTAATGCAGGGGCGGTTGGAAGTCAGCCG. It translates to CASNAGAVGSQP. The complete CDR3 sequence is CASNAGAVGSQPQYF.

This clone was detected many times. The read ends 3 residues shy of where the CDR3 ends; the end is completed using the germline J gene. The chain uses TRBV5-1 and TRBJ2-3, with 10 bases lining up with TRBD2. This CDR3 is 20 amino acids long. CDR1 and CDR2 from the germline V gene are SGHRS and YFSETQ. V shed 0 bases, J shed 0 bases, and the junction held 13 bases outside the gene matches. This chain's CDR3 is CASSLAFSAGGTSSTDTQYF. Incomplete CDR3 DNA: TGCGCCAGCAGCTTGGCCTTCTCAGCGGGAGGGACCTCTAGCACAGATACG.